This TCR beta chain was found in a study of T cells after yellow fever vaccination. In the study overall: Low-cell-number fractions were prepared with SMART-Seq v4 Ultra Low Input. Study-level points and caveats: Highly abundant clonotypes carried over from the bulk population could end up in FACS-sorted repertoires as contaminants.

Making TCR cDNA involved 5'RACE template switching, which added UMIs and a universal primer site. TCRdb reprocessed the 5' RACE reads with MiXCR, giving one entry per CDR3 protein. The sample consists of 200,000 to 300,000 distinct CDR3 sequences, roughly 13% of them appearing once. The V gene end was trimmed by 6 bases and the J gene end by 1 base; junction bases not matched to a gene: 3. This CDR3 has 15 amino acids. The V gene's germline CDR1 is MNHNS and CDR2 SASEGT. Remarks on this clonotype: The antigen remains unidentified.

The input for sequencing was CD4+ T cells sorted from PBMCs, taken 45 days after the yellow fever booster vaccination. This rearrangement joins TRBV6-1 to TRBJ2-1; 10 nucleotides align to TRBD2. This receptor was taken from a young man who received the YFV17D yellow fever vaccine. This CDR3 is CASSSGRGSYNEQFF. In DNA, the CDR3 is TGTGCCAGCAGCAGCGGGAGGGGGTCCTACAATGAGCAGTTCTTC.